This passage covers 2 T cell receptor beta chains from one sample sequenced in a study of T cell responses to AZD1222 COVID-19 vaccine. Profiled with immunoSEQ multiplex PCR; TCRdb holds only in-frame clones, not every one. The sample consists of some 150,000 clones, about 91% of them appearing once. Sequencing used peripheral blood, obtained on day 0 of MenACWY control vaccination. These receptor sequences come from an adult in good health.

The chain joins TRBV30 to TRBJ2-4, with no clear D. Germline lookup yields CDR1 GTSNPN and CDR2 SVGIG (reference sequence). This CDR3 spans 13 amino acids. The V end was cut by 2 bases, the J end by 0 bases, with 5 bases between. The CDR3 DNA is TGTGCCTGGAGTATGGGAGCCAAAAACATTCAGTACTTC. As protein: CAWSMGAKNIQYF.

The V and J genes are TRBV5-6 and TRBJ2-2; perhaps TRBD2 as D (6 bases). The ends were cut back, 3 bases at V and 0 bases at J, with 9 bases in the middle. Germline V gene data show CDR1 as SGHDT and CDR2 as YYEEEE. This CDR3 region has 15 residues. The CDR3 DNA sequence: TGTGCCAGCAGCTGGGGACTGGCGAACACCGGGGAGCTGTTTTTT. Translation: CASSWGLANTGELFF.